Below, 13 T cell receptor beta chains from the same sample are listed, as sequenced in a study of blood T cell repertoires in COVID-19. Repertoires were generated with immunoSEQ multiplex PCR, while TCRdb's copy carries only in-frame clones and drops some. Here the sample spans more than 85,000 clones, about 72% being singletons. Specimen: peripheral blood. The receptor source for this set is a woman aged 55-70 years with acute or convalescent COVID-19.

This clone was seen more than once but under ten times. This sequence joins TRBV24-1 and TRBJ2-7; 7 bases match TRBD2. The CDR3 length is 12 residues. V lost 9 bases and J lost 5; bases outside the gene matches: 6. Germline lookup yields CDR1 KGHDR and CDR2 SFDVKD. CDR3 sequence (DNA): TGTGCCACCGGGGGTGCGGGGGACGAGCAGTACTTC. Translating it yields CATGGAGDEQYF.

The chain is built from TRBV7-8 and TRBJ2-1; D might be TRBD1 (5 bases). The CDR3 loop spans 15 amino acids. Germline CDR1 is SGHVS and CDR2 is FQNEAQ. The V end lost 5 bases, the J end lost 4 bases, and 15 bases lay between the germline ends. CDR3: CASSPQGAGYNEQFF. CDR3 coding DNA: TGTGCCAGCAGCCCCCAAGGGGCTGGTTACAATGAGCAGTTCTTC.

The gene calls are TRBV10-3 and TRBJ2-1; maybe TRBD2 (6 bases). Germline loops: CDR1 ENHRY, CDR2 SYGVKD. The CDR3 runs 18 residues. V gave up 5 bases and J gave up 4 bases, with 24 bases separating them. CDR3 in amino acids: CAISPQMGLTGDYNEQFF. The CDR3, as DNA: TGTGCCATCAGTCCCCAAATGGGTTTGACGGGGGATTACAATGAGCAGTTCTTC.

As concerns this clone: At the DNA level, this CDR3 is encoded by other sequences in the same sample as well. J is TRBJ1-5 and V is TRBV6-5; possibly TRBD1 for D (5 bases). Between the trimmed V and J ends, which lost 3 bases and 7 bases, there was a span of 10 bases. CDR3 length: 13 residues. The germline CDR1 and CDR2 sequences are MNHEY and SVGAGI. The CDR3 region has the DNA TGTGCCAGCAGTTATTCGGGGGACCAGCCCCAGCATTTT. It translates to CASSYSGDQPQHF.

This clone turned up a few times. The V and J genes are TRBV2 and TRBJ1-1, with TRBD1 as a possible D gene (5 bases). CDR1 and CDR2 (germline): SNHLY, FYNNEI. Trimming removed 5 bases from V and 2 bases from J, with 12 bases in between. This CDR3 is 14 amino acids long. CDR3 DNA: TGTGCCAGCAGTCCCGACAGTATTAACACTGAAGCTTTCTTT. Translation: CASSPDSINTEAFF.

The chain uses TRBV14 and TRBJ2-7; D is possibly TRBD1 (5 bases). Germline V gene data show CDR1 as SGHDN and CDR2 as FVKESK. This CDR3 comprises 12 residues. The V gene lost 4 bases and the J gene lost 4 bases, with 8 bases spanning the gap. The DNA of the CDR3 is TGTGCCAGCAGCCCTCAGGGTTACGAGCAGTACTTC. This translates into CASSPQGYEQYF.

The rearrangement links TRBV6-5 to TRBJ2-2; 8 nucleotides line up with TRBD1. The CDR3 runs to 13 residues. The V and J ends lost 5 bases and 9 bases, in that order; junction bases with no gene match: 5. Germline values: CDR1 MNHEY, CDR2 SVGAGI. CDR3 protein: CASSRQGNRELFF. The CDR3, as DNA: TGTGCCAGCAGTAGACAGGGGAACCGGGAGCTGTTTTTT.

The gene calls are TRBV5-1 and TRBJ1-2; 7 bases are a match to TRBD1. Germline V gene lookup returns CDR1 SGHRS and CDR2 YFSETQ. CDR3 size: 14 residues. Germline trimming cut 2 bases from V and 7 bases from J; bases unmatched to any gene: 8. In DNA form, the CDR3 reads TGCGCCAGCAGCTTACTAACAGGGGAGGTTGGCTACACCTTC. Its translation is CASSLLTGEVGYTF.

Only one count was recorded for this clone. The CDR3 is CASSLDGRGDSPLHF. The CDR3, as DNA: TGCGCCAGCAGCTTGGATGGCAGGGGGGATTCACCCCTCCACTTT. This rearrangement joins TRBV5-1 to TRBJ1-6; the match to TRBD1 covers 7 bases. There are 15 residues in the CDR3. Per the germline V gene, CDR1 is SGHRS and CDR2 is YFSETQ. Unmatched junction bases numbered 5, after V lost 0 bases and J lost 8 bases. Full variable domain (missing parts from reference TRBV5-1 and TRBJ1-6): KAGVTQTPRYLIKTRGQQVTLSCSPISGHRSVSWYQQTPGQGLQFLFEYFSETQRNKGNFPGRFSGRQFSNSRSEMNVSTLELGDSALYLCASSLDGRGDSPLHFGNGTRLTVT.

With respect to this clone: The same CDR3 can be traced to other DNA sequences in this sample. This chain connects TRBV19 to TRBJ1-4; 10 bases fit TRBD1. The germline V gene encodes CDR1 LNHDA and CDR2 SQIVND (reference sequence). This CDR3 is built from 14 residues. V lost 7 bases to trimming and J lost 5 bases; unmatched junction nucleotides: 4. The CDR3 nucleotides read TGTGCCAGTAATCGGGGACAGGGGAATGAAAAACTGTTTTTT. Translation gives CASNRGQGNEKLFF. Supplemented by reference TRBV19 and TRBJ1-4, the full variable domain reads DGGITQSPKYLFRKEGQNVTLSCEQNLNHDAMYWYRQDPGQGLRLIYYSQIVNDFQKGDIAEGYSVSREKKESFPLTVTSAQKNPTAFYLCASNRGQGNEKLFFGSGTQLSVL.

The chain joins TRBV30 to TRBJ1-1, with a tentative D call TRBD1 (5 bases). Trimming pared 3 bases from V and 4 bases from J, leaving 12 bases between. The germline gives CDR1 GTSNPN, CDR2 SVGIG (reference sequence). The CDR3 totals 13 residues. DNA for the CDR3: TGTGCCTGGAGCAAGGGCAGGGTCACTGAAGCTTTCTTT. This encodes CAWSKGRVTEAFF.

This clone was seen a few times. The chain combines TRBV10-3 with TRBJ1-1, with D possibly matching TRBD1 (5 bases). This CDR3 is 14 amino acids long. Trimming removed 11 bases from V and 1 base from J, with 17 bases in between. CDR1 and CDR2 from the germline V gene are ENHRY and SYGVKD. The CDR3 nucleotides read TGTGCCGTAGGGTTGTCGGGGGGGAACACTGAAGCTTTCTTT. Translation: CAVGLSGGNTEAFF.

In its sample, this clone was seen a few times. The chain joins TRBV6-4 to TRBJ2-3; perhaps TRBD2 as D (7 bases). This CDR3 has 16 amino acids. Germline V lookup: CDR1 MRHNA, CDR2 SNTAGT. V was clipped by 6 bases and J by 2 bases, with 18 bases between them. The CDR3 sequence is CASRSRYGGPTDTQYF. The CDR3 region has the DNA TGTGCCAGCAGGAGCAGATACGGGGGGCCCACAGATACGCAGTATTTT.